Listed here are 2 T cell receptor beta chains from one sample, sequenced in a study of blood T cell repertoires in COVID-19. Clones were sequenced by immunoSEQ multiplex PCR, and TCRdb holds only the in-frame ones, with some missing. This sample has just over 150,000 clones; approximately 90% occur once, and the top ten carry more than 2%. Specimen: peripheral blood. The receptors derive from an older woman with acute or convalescent COVID-19.

This clone was seen more than once but under ten times. The gene calls are TRBV5-1 and TRBJ1-1; 7 bases are shared with TRBD1. Per the germline V gene, CDR1 is SGHRS and CDR2 is YFSETQ. The CDR3 sequence is 16 residues long. Germline trimming cut 2 bases from V and 4 bases from J; bases unmatched to any gene: 11. The CDR3 nucleotides are TGCGCCAGCAGCTTACAGGGGAATGAGTTTGGCACTGAAGCTTTCTTT. Translation gives CASSLQGNEFGTEAFF.

This clone appeared once. Here the CDR3 reads CASSWTGTRSRTYQPQHF. CDR3 coding DNA: TGTGCCAGCAGTTGGACAGGGACTCGCTCCCGGACCTATCAGCCCCAGCATTTT. The chain is built from TRBV6-2 or TRBV6-3 and TRBJ1-5; 8 positions agree with TRBD1. Germline CDR1 and CDR2: MNHEY and SVGEGT. The trim removed 4 bases at V and 5 bases at J, leaving 16 bases unmatched. The length of the CDR3 is 18 residues.